The 22 T cell receptor beta chains below were found in one sample sequenced in a study of cytomegalovirus exposure and HLA in healthy donors. Use of 60 Vbeta and 13 Jbeta primers characterized the PCR. Profiling relied on immunoSEQ multiplex PCR, and the TCRdb table lists in-frame clones only, not all of them. The table has 210,000 or so clones, just under 80% seen once; the top ten hold around 0.45%. Sequencing input: PBMCs. The receptors were gathered from a boy aged 5-17 years in good health and CMV-seronegative.

The sample holds a few counts of this clone. The CDR3 reads CASSESAYSNQPQHF. The CDR3 DNA reads TGCGCCAGCAGTGAGTCAGCTTATAGCAATCAGCCCCAGCATTTT. This chain joins TRBV10-2 and TRBJ1-5; D is ambiguous. The CDR3 loop spans 15 amino acids. V lost 0 bases and J lost 0, with 6 bases in between. Germline V gene data show CDR1 as WSHSY and CDR2 as SAAADI.

The chain couples TRBV27 to TRBJ2-5; tentative D call: TRBD1 (5 bases). This CDR3 is 17 amino acids long. Germline V CDR1 and CDR2: MNHEY, SMNVEV (reference sequence). Trimming left V 6 bases short and J 1 base short, with 21 bases between. CDR3 amino acids: CASRPAPGRATQETQYF. CDR3 nucleotides: TGTGCCAGCAGACCCGCCCCCGGCAGGGCGACCCAAGAGACCCAGTACTTC.

This clone was observed a single time. The chain recombines TRBV5-4 with TRBJ2-2, with D tentatively TRBD2 (6 bases). V lost 6 bases and J 7 bases, leaving 19 bases between the germline ends. The CDR3 contains 15 residues. The germline V gene encodes CDR1 SGHNT and CDR2 YYREEE (reference sequence). Here the CDR3 reads CASTWREARGGELFF. The CDR3 region has the DNA TGTGCCAGCACCTGGAGGGAGGCCCGGGGCGGGGAGCTGTTTTTT.

J is TRBJ1-1 and V is TRBV30, with 8 bases fitting TRBD1. There are 12 residues in the CDR3. V was clipped by 0 bases and J by 11 bases; unmatched bases: 5. Germline V gene data show CDR1 as GTSNPN and CDR2 as SVGIG (reference sequence). The CDR3 spells CAWSVDRGAAFF. CDR3 bases: TGTGCCTGGAGTGTAGACAGGGGAGCTGCTTTCTTT. The full variable domain, in which reference TRBV30 and TRBJ1-1 provide the parts outside the CDR3, is SQTIHQWPATLVQPVGSPLSLECTVEGTSNPNLYWYRQAAGRGLQLLFYSVGIGQISSEVPQNLSASRPQDRQFILSSKKLLLSDSGFYLCAWSVDRGAAFFGQGTRLTVV.

This sequence joins TRBV5-1 and TRBJ1-2; D is unresolved. Trimming left V 3 bases short and J 2 bases short, with 11 bases between. Germline CDR1 and CDR2: SGHRS and YFSETQ. CDR3 size: 14 residues. This CDR3 reads CASSSDAGNYGYTF. The CDR3 region has the DNA TGCGCCAGCAGCTCGGACGCGGGAAACTATGGCTACACCTTC. The full variable domain, completed using reference TRBV5-1 and TRBJ1-2, is KAGVTQTPRYLIKTRGQQVTLSCSPISGHRSVSWYQQTPGQGLQFLFEYFSETQRNKGNFPGRFSGRQFSNSRSEMNVSTLELGDSALYLCASSSDAGNYGYTFGSGTRLTVV.

CDR3 coding DNA: TGTGCCAGCAGCGTAGCTAGCGGGTCTTACGAGCAGTACTTC. Translating it yields CASSVASGSYEQYF. This rearrangement joins TRBV9 to TRBJ2-7; 8 positions match TRBD2. The germline V gene encodes CDR1 SGDLS and CDR2 YYNGEE. V lost 0 bases, J lost 4 bases, and 3 bases stayed unmatched. The CDR3 spans 14 residues.

This chain connects TRBV19 to TRBJ1-1; possibly TRBD1 for D (5 bases). The CDR3 totals 14 residues. V lost 2 bases and J lost 5, with 12 bases in between. Germline values: CDR1 LNHDA, CDR2 SQIVND (reference sequence). CDR3 coding DNA: TGTGCCAGTAGTATATTTGTGGGGGGAACTGAAGCTTTCTTT. As protein: CASSIFVGGTEAFF.

V is TRBV13 and J is TRBJ2-7; weak D call: TRBD1 (7 bases). V dropped 8 bases and J dropped 3 bases, with 17 bases sitting between them. From germline, CDR1 is PRHDT and CDR2 FYEKMQ (reference sequence). The CDR3 has 14 residues. The CDR3 DNA reads as TGTGCCAGCCGACGGAGGGGGCCCGACTACGAGCAGTACTTC. Its translation: CASRRRGPDYEQYF.

The rearrangement uses TRBV5-1 and TRBJ1-2; TRBD1 aligns across 7 bases. CDR1 SGHRS and CDR2 YFSETQ come from the germline V gene. With V trimmed by 5 bases and J by 3 bases, 7 bases remained unmatched. The CDR3 extends over 14 amino acids. CDR3 in amino acids: CASRMEGADYGYTF. CDR3 coding DNA: TGCGCCAGCAGGATGGAGGGGGCAGACTATGGCTACACCTTC.

The chain joins TRBV14 to TRBJ2-7; the D gene is possibly TRBD2 (5 bases). Per germline, CDR1 SGHDN and CDR2 FVKESK. The V end was cut by 2 bases, the J end by 5 bases, with 16 bases between. CDR3 length: 15 residues. CDR3 DNA: TGTGCCAGCAGCCAAAACCTAGCCCCCCCCCACGAGCAGTACTTC. As protein: CASSQNLAPPHEQYF.

The V and J genes are TRBV2 and TRBJ1-1; D is perhaps TRBD1 (6 bases). The CDR3 sequence is 16 residues long. In germline, CDR1 is SNHLY, CDR2 FYNNEI. The V end was cut by 6 bases, the J end by 5 bases, with 22 bases between. This chain's CDR3 is CASRPRRGGLGTEAFF. In nucleotides, the CDR3 is TGTGCCAGCAGACCGAGGAGGGGGGGGCTGGGAACTGAAGCTTTCTTT. The whole variable domain, filled in from reference TRBV2 and TRBJ1-1, reads EPEVTQTPSHQVTQMGQEVILRCVPISNHLYFYWYRQILGQKVEFLVSFYNNEISEKSEIFDDQFSVERPDGSNFTLKIRSTKLEDSAMYFCASRPRRGGLGTEAFFGQGTRLTVV.

The gene calls are TRBV7-9 and TRBJ2-7, with a tentative D call TRBD2 (6 bases). V was clipped by 3 bases and J by 5 bases, with 23 bases between them. The germline CDR1 and CDR2 sequences are SEHNR and FQNEAQ (reference sequence). This CDR3 is built from 17 residues. The CDR3 DNA follows: TGTGCCAGCAGCTTCCGCTACGGGAGTAAGGAAAGGGACGAGCAGTACTTC. This gives the protein CASSFRYGSKERDEQYF.

This sequence joins TRBV11-2 and TRBJ2-7; 10 bases agree with TRBD2. J was trimmed by 2 bases and V by 6 bases; bases with no gene match: 10. Germline-derived CDR1 and CDR2 are SGHAT and FQNNGV. The CDR3 runs 16 residues. The CDR3 protein is CASSYLAGDPAYEQYF. CDR3 sequence (DNA): TGTGCCAGCAGTTATCTAGCGGGAGATCCTGCCTACGAGCAGTACTTC.

This clone was seen a handful of times. The chain carries TRBV10-2 and TRBJ1-1; a possible D gene is TRBD1 (5 bases). The CDR3 contains 14 residues. Trimming shortened V by 6 bases and J by 1 base, and 12 bases separated the two germline ends. Germline V gene sequence: CDR1 WSHSY, CDR2 SAAADI. CDR3 sequence reads: CASRPDTPNTEAFF. CDR3 nucleotide sequence: TGCGCCAGCAGGCCGGACACCCCGAACACTGAAGCTTTCTTT.

The chain is built from TRBV30 and TRBJ1-2; D is perhaps TRBD1 (5 bases). Trimming removed 2 bases from V and 6 bases from J, with 10 bases in between. CDR1 is GTSNPN, CDR2 SVGIG, per germline (reference sequence). This CDR3 spans 12 amino acids. The CDR3 region has the DNA TGTGCCTGGAGTACAGGTCGTAATGGCTACACCTTC. Translating gives CAWSTGRNGYTF. The full variable domain, with the rest looked up from reference TRBV30 and TRBJ1-2, is SQTIHQWPATLVQPVGSPLSLECTVEGTSNPNLYWYRQAAGRGLQLLFYSVGIGQISSEVPQNLSASRPQDRQFILSSKKLLLSDSGFYLCAWSTGRNGYTFGSGTRLTVV.

The V call is TRBV29-1, the J call TRBJ2-1; 7 bases are a match to TRBD1. Germline CDR1 and CDR2: SQVTM and ANQGSEA. V lost 1 base to trimming and J lost 9 bases; unmatched junction nucleotides: 9. This CDR3 has 14 amino acids. For the CDR3, the DNA is TGCAGCGTTGAAGTCCCTCTCAGGGGGACTGAGCAGTTCTTC. Protein sequence: CSVEVPLRGTEQFF.

This clone was counted a few times. The chain uses TRBV9 and TRBJ2-3; D gene ambiguous. Trimming pared 4 bases from V and 2 bases from J, leaving 11 bases between. Germline V gives CDR1 SGDLS, CDR2 YYNGEE. The CDR3 has 14 residues. CDR3 residues: CASSFNSLTDTQYF. CDR3 nucleotide sequence: TGTGCCAGCAGCTTTAACTCACTCACAGATACGCAGTATTTT. Supplemented by reference TRBV9 and TRBJ2-3, the full variable domain reads DSGVTQTPKHLITATGQRVTLRCSPRSGDLSVYWYQQSLDQGLQFLIQYYNGEERAKGNILERFSAQQFPDLHSELNLSSLELGDSALYFCASSFNSLTDTQYFGPGTRLTVL.

The V gene is TRBV11-2, the J gene TRBJ2-2, with TRBD1 as a possible D gene (6 bases). Deletions cut 1 base from V and 0 bases from J, with 9 bases between. This CDR3 is 16 amino acids long. CDR1 and CDR2 from the germline V gene are SGHAT and FQNNGV. The CDR3 here is CASSLAGTTNTGELFF. As DNA, the CDR3 is TGTGCCAGCAGCTTAGCCGGGACAACGAACACCGGGGAGCTGTTTTTT.

This clone came up a few times. The rearrangement uses TRBV5-1 and TRBJ1-6; perhaps TRBD1 as D (5 bases). V was trimmed by 0 bases and J by 5 bases, leaving 9 bases between them. The CDR3 runs to 15 residues. CDR1 is SGHRS, CDR2 YFSETQ, per germline. CDR3 residues: CASSLDQGDNSPLHF. CDR3 nucleotides: TGCGCCAGCAGCTTGGATCAGGGCGATAATTCACCCCTCCACTTT.

This chain links TRBV27 with TRBJ2-7; 9 positions agree with TRBD1. Germline V gene data show CDR1 as MNHEY and CDR2 as SMNVEV (reference sequence). J was trimmed by 3 bases and V by 5 bases; bases with no gene match: 8. This CDR3 contains 15 residues. The CDR3 spells CASSEAETGGYEQYF. DNA of the CDR3: TGTGCCAGCAGTGAAGCGGAGACAGGGGGCTACGAGCAGTACTTC.

This clone appeared a few times. The sample carries other DNA sequences with the same CDR3. The V call is TRBV27, the J call TRBJ1-4; 7 nucleotides align to TRBD1. With 2 bases clipped from V and 7 bases from J, the junction kept 7 bases outside the gene matches. Germline V gives CDR1 MNHEY, CDR2 SMNVEV (reference sequence). CDR3 size: 15 residues. Here the CDR3 reads CASSLVAGGGEKLFF. The CDR3 bases are TGTGCCAGCAGTTTAGTGGCAGGGGGTGGTGAAAAACTGTTTTTT. The whole variable domain, filled in from reference TRBV27 and TRBJ1-4, reads EAQVTQNPRYLITVTGKKLTVTCSQNMNHEYMSWYRQDPGLGLRQIYYSMNVEVTDKGDVPEGYKVSRKEKRNFPLILESPSPNQTSLYFCASSLVAGGGEKLFFGSGTQLSVL.

The rearrangement uses TRBV29-1 and TRBJ1-2; weak D call: TRBD1 (5 bases). The CDR3 extends over 11 amino acids. Germline loops: CDR1 SQVTM, CDR2 ANQGSEA. V lost 6 bases to trimming and J lost 4 bases, with 9 bases between them. The CDR3 protein is CSVRDAYGYTF. The CDR3 DNA reads TGCAGCGTGCGGGACGCCTATGGCTACACCTTC.